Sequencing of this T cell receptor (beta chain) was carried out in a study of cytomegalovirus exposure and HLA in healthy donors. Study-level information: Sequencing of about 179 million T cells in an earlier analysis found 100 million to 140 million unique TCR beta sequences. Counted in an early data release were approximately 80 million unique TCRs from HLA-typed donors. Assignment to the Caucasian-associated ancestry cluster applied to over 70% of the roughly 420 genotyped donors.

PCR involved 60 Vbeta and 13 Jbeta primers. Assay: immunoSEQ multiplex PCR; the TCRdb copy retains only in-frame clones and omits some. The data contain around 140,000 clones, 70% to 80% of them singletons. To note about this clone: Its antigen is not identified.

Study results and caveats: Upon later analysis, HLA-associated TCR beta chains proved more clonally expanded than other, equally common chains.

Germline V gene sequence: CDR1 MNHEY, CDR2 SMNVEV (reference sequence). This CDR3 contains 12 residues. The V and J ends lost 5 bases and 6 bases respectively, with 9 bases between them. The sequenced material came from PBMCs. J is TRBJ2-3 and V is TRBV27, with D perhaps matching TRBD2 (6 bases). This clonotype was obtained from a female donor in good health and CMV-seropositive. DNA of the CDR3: TGTGCCAGCAGTCCCGGGACTGATACGCAGTATTTT. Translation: CASSPGTDTQYF.